These T cell receptor beta chains were read from a single sample in a study of blood T cell repertoires in COVID-19. TCRdb's copy holds only in-frame clones and misses some; the assay was immunoSEQ multiplex PCR. The sample consists of approximately 170,000 clones, around four fifths of them appearing once. Sequencing used peripheral blood. All receptors come from an elderly woman with acute or convalescent COVID-19. Both conserved end residues are part of each CDR3. A D gene is named only where the DNA matches it firmly. Clone size is stated in some rows and not others, as once, few, many or a class when expanded.

V: TRBV24-1
size: NA
D: TRBD1
J: TRBJ2-1
DNA: TGTGCCACCAGTGAAGGACAGGGGTTCAATGAGCAGTTCTTC
CDR3: CATSEGQGFNEQFF

V: TRBV21-1
size: NA
D: NA
J: TRBJ2-7
DNA: TGTGCCAGCAGCATCGCGACAAGCCTCTTCGAAGGTTGGTACGAGCAGTACTTC
CDR3: CASSIATSLFEGWYEQYF

V: TRBV3-1/TRBV3-2
size: NA
D: TRBD1
J: TRBJ1-1
DNA: TGTGCCAGCAGCCGGACAGGGCTGAACACTGAAGCTTTCTTT
CDR3: CASSRTGLNTEAFF

V: TRBV10-3
size: NA
D: NA
J: TRBJ2-3
DNA: TGTGCCATCAGTGGATCCCGCCTGGGAGACACAGATACGCAGTATTTT
CDR3: CAISGSRLGDTDTQYF

V: TRBV5-8
size: NA
D: NA
J: TRBJ2-3
DNA: TGTGCCAGCAGCTTGAGGACTCCTCCGGGAGATACGCAGTATTTT
CDR3: CASSLRTPPGDTQYF

V: TRBV25-1
size: NA
D: NA
J: TRBJ1-2
DNA: TGTGCCAGCAGTCGAGGTTACGGCTACACCTTC
CDR3: CASSRGYGYTF

V: TRBV7-9
size: NA
D: NA
J: TRBJ1-1
DNA: TGTGCCAGCAGCTTAGGACAGGCGAACACTGAAGCTTTCTTT
CDR3: CASSLGQANTEAFF

V: TRBV6-5
size: NA
D: NA
J: TRBJ1-2
DNA: TGTGCCAGCAGACTCGCAGGGGATGGCTACACCTTC
CDR3: CASRLAGDGYTF

V: TRBV11-2
size: NA
D: NA
J: TRBJ1-1
DNA: TGTGCCAGCAGCTTAGTCGTCAGGGAAGCTTTCTTT
CDR3: CASSLVVREAFF

V: TRBV15
size: NA
D: TRBD1
J: TRBJ2-7
DNA: TGTGCCACCAGCAGCCGGGACAGGGGATACTACGAGCAGTACTTC
CDR3: CATSSRDRGYYEQYF

V: TRBV27
size: NA
D: NA
J: TRBJ1-6
DNA: TGTGCCAGCAGTCGCTCGGGGAAGTTCTATAATTCACCCCTCCACTTT
CDR3: CASSRSGKFYNSPLHF

V: TRBV5-4
size: once
D: TRBD2
J: TRBJ2-5
DNA: TGTGCCAGCAACCGCGCGGGCGGGGGGGAGACCCAGTACTTC
CDR3: CASNRAGGGETQYF

V: TRBV7-9
size: NA
D: NA
J: TRBJ2-7
DNA: TGTGCCAGCAGCTTAACTGAAACCTACGAGCAGTACTTC
CDR3: CASSLTETYEQYF

V: TRBV29-1
size: NA
D: NA
J: TRBJ1-1
DNA: TGCAGCGTTGACAGGGTAAGAGCTGAAGCTTTCTTT
CDR3: CSVDRVRAEAFF

V: TRBV11-3
size: NA
D: TRBD2
J: TRBJ2-3
DNA: TGTGCCAGCAGCACCCGGACTAGCGGATACACAGATACGCAGTATTTT
CDR3: CASSTRTSGYTDTQYF